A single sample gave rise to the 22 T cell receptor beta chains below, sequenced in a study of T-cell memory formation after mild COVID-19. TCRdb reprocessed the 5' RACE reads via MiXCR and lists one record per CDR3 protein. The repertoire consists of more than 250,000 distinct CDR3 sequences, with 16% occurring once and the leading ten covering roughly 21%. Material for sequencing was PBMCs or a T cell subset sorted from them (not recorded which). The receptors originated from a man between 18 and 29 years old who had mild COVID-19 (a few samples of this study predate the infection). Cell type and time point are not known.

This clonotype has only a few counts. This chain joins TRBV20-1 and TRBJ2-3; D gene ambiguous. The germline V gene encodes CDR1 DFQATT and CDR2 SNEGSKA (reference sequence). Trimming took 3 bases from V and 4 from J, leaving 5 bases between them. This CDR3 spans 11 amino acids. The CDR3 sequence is CSASPADTQYF. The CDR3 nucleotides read TGCAGTGCTAGTCCAGCAGATACGCAGTATTTT.

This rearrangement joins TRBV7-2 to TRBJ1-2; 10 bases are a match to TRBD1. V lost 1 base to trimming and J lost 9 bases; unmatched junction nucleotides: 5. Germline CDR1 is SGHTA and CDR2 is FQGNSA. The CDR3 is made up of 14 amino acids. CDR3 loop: CASSLVRTGGSYTF. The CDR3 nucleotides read TGTGCCAGCAGCTTAGTGCGGACAGGGGGTAGCTACACCTTC.

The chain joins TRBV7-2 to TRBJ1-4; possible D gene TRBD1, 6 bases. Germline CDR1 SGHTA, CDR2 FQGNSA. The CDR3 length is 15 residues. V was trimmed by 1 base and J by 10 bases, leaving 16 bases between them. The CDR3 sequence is CASSLGQGLRVKLFF. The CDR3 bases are TGTGCCAGCAGCTTAGGGCAGGGGCTTCGCGTAAAACTGTTTTTT.

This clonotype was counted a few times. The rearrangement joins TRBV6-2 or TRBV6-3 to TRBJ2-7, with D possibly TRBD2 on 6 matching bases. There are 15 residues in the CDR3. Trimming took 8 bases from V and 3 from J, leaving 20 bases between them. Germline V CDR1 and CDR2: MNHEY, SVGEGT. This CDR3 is CASAVGGASLYEQYV. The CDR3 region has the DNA TGTGCCAGCGCGGTCGGCGGGGCGAGCCTCTACGAGCAGTACGTC.

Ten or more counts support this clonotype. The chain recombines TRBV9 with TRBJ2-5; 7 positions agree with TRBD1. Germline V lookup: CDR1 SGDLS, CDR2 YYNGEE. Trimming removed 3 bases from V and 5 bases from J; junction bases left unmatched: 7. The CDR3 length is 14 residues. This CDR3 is CASSAQGSRETQYF. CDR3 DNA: TGTGCCAGCAGCGCACAGGGGTCGCGGGAGACCCAGTACTTC.

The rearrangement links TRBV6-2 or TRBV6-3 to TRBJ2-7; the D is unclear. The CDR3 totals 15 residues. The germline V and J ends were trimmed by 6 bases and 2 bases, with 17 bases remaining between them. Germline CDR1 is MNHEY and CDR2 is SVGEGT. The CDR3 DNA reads TGTGCCAGCAGCAAAACTCGACGGGTCGCCTACGAGCAGTACTTC. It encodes CASSKTRRVAYEQYF.

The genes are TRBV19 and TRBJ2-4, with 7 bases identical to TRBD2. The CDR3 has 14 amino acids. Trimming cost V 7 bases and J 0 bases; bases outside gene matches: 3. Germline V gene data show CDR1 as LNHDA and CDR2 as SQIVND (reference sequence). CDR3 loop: CASKRDLAKNIQYF. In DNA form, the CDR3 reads TGTGCCAGTAAGCGGGATTTAGCCAAAAACATTCAGTACTTC.

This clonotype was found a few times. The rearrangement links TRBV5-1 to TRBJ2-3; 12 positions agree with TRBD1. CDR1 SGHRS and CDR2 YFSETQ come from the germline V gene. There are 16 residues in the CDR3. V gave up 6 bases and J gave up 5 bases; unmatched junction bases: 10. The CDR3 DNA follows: TGCGCCAGCATGACCGGCGGGACAGGGGGCATAGATACGCAGTATTTT. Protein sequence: CASMTGGTGGIDTQYF.

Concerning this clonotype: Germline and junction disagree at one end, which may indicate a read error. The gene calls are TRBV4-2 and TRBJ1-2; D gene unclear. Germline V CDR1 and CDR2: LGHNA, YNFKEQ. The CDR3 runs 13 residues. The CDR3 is CASSQSPPGWRDF. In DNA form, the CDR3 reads TGTGCCAGCAGCCAGAGCCCCCCGGGCTGGAGGGACTTC.

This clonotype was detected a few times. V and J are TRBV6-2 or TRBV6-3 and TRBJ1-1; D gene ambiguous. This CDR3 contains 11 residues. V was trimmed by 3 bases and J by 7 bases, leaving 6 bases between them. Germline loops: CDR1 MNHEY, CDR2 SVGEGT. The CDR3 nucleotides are TGTGCCAGCAGTTATTACGGTGAAGCTTTCTTT. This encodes CASSYYGEAFF.

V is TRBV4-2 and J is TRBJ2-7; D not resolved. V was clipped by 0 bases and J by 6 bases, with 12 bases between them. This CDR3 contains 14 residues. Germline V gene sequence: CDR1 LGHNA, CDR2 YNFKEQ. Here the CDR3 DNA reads TGTGCCAGCAGCCAAGAATACCCAGGCGCCGAGCAGTACGTC. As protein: CASSQEYPGAEQYV.

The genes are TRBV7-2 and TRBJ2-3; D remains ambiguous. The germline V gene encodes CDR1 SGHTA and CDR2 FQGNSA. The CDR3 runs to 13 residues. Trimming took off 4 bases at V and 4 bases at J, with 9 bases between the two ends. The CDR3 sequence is CASSSTPADTQYF. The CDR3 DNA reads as TGTGCCAGCAGCTCCACCCCCGCAGATACGCAGTATTTT.

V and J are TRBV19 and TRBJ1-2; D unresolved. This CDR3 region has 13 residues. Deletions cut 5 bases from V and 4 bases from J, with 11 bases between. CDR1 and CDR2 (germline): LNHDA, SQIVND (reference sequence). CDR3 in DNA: TGTGCCAGTAGTCCCGTGAACAGCTATGGCTACACCTTC. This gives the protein CASSPVNSYGYTF.

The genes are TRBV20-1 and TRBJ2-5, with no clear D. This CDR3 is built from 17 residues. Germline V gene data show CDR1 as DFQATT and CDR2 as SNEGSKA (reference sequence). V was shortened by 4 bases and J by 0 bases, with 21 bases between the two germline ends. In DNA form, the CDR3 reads TGCAGTGCTATCGGCGTTGTGAGCAGCCTCTACCAAGAGACCCAGTACTTC. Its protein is CSAIGVVSSLYQETQYF.

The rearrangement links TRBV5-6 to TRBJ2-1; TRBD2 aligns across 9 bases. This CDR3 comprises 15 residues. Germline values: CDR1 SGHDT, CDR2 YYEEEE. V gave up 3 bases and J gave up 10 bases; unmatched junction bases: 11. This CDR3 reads CASSSFAGGPKEQFF. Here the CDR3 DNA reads TGTGCCAGCAGCTCTTTTGCGGGGGGGCCGAAAGAGCAGTTCTTC.

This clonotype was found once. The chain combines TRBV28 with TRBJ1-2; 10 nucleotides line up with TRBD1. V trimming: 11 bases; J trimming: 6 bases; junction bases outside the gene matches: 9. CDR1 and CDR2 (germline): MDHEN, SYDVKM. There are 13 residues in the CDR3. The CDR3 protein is CAAETGGFHGYTF. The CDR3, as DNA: TGTGCCGCAGAGACAGGGGGCTTTCATGGCTACACCTTC.

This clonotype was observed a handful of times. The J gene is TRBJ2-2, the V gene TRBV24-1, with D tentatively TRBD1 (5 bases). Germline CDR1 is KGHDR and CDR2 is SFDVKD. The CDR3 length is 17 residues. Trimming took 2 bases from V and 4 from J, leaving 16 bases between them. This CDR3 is CATSDSHWGRSTGELFF. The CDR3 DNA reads TGTGCCACCAGTGATTCCCACTGGGGCCGTAGCACCGGGGAGCTGTTTTTT.

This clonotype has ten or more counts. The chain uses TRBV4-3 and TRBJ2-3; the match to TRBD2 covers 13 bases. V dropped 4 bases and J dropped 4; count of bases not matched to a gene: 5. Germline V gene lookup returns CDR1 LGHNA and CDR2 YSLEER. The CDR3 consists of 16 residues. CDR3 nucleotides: TGCGCCAGCAGCCTATCACTAGCGGGGGGGCCAGATACGCAGTATTTT. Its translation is CASSLSLAGGPDTQYF.

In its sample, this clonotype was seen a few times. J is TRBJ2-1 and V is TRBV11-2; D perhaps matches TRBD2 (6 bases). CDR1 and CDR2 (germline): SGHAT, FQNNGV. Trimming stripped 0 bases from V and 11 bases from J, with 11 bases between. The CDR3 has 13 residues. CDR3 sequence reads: CASSLDWRAQQFF. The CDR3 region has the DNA TGTGCCAGCAGCTTAGATTGGAGGGCACAGCAGTTCTTC. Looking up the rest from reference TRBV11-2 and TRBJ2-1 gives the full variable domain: EAGVAQSPRYKIIEKRQSVAFWCNPISGHATLYWYQQILGQGPKLLIQFQNNGVVDDSQLPKDRFSAERLKGVDSTLKIQPAKLEDSAVYLCASSLDWRAQQFFGPGTRLTVL.

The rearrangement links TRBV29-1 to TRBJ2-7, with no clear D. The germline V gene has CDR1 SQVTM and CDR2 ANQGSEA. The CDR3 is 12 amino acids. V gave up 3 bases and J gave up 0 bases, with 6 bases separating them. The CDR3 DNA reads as TGCAGCGTTGAGGTGTTCTCCTACGAGCAGTACTTC. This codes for CSVEVFSYEQYF.

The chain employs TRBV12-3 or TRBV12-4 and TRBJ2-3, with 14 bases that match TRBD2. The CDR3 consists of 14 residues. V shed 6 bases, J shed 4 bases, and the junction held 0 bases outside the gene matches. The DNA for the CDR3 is TGTGCCAGCAGGGGACTAGCGGGGGCAGATACGCAGTATTTT. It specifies CASRGLAGADTQYF.

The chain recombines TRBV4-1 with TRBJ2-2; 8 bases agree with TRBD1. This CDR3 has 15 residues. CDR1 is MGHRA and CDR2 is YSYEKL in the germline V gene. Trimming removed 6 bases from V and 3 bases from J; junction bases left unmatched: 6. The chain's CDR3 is CASRRGQGYTGELFF. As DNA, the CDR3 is TGCGCCAGCAGACGAGGACAGGGCTACACCGGGGAGCTGTTTTTT.